This T cell receptor (beta chain) appears in the sequencing data of a study of T cell responses to AZD1222 COVID-19 vaccine. Study-level points and caveats: Just 5 to 7 people given AZD1222 tested seropositive at baseline.

The data were produced by immunoSEQ multiplex PCR, yet TCRdb's version contains in-frame clones alone and is incomplete. This table holds over 100,000 clones, more than 85% found once. A word on this clone: The antigen is undetermined.

There are 14 residues in the CDR3. CDR1 is ENHRY, CDR2 SYGVKD, per germline. V dropped 10 bases and J dropped 4; count of bases not matched to a gene: 9. The specimen was peripheral blood, collected on day 0 of AZD1222 vaccination. The rearrangement links TRBV10-3 to TRBJ2-2, with 7 bases lining up with TRBD1. The clonotype originates from an adult in good health. CDR3 bases: TGTGCCAGCAGAGTTACAGGGGTCACCGGGGAGCTGTTTTTT. Translating gives CASRVTGVTGELFF.